Presented here are 29 T cell receptor beta chains from one specimen sequenced in a study of CD8 T cells in ankylosing spondylitis. MiXCR, run by TCRdb on the 5' RACE reads, gives a single entry per CDR3 protein. The table shows approximately 220,000 distinct CDR3 sequences, with around 25% occurring only once. Sequenced input: blood, either unsorted or a sorted T cell fraction (not recorded which). These receptor sequences come from a male donor with ankylosing spondylitis or in good health (not recorded which).

This clonotype was detected ten times or more. The chain uses TRBV24-1 and TRBJ2-1; the D gene is possibly TRBD2 (6 bases). V lost 0 bases, J lost 6 bases, and 14 bases lay in between. The CDR3 totals 16 residues. From germline, CDR1 is KGHDR and CDR2 SFDVKD. CDR3 sequence: CATSDLPSVTFNEQFF. The CDR3, as DNA: TGTGCCACCAGTGATTTGCCTAGCGTAACTTTCAATGAGCAGTTCTTC.

Many counts were recorded for this clonotype. V gene TRBV28 combines with J gene TRBJ1-2; no definite D call. V dropped 4 bases and J dropped 2 bases, with 17 bases sitting between them. The V gene's germline CDR1 is MDHEN and CDR2 SYDVKM. The CDR3 covers 16 residues. CDR3 region: CASSSVSQRVNYGYTF. Here the CDR3 DNA reads TGTGCCAGCAGTTCGGTTTCGCAACGGGTGAACTATGGCTACACCTTC.

This clonotype was seen ten or more times. The rearrangement joins TRBV29-1 to TRBJ2-7; 9 positions match TRBD1. V shed 6 bases, J shed 2 bases, and the junction held 5 bases outside the gene matches. The CDR3 extends over 13 amino acids. Germline CDR1 and CDR2: SQVTM and ANQGSEA. The CDR3 loop is CSVRDRDTYEQYF. The CDR3 region has the DNA TGCAGCGTCCGGGACAGGGACACCTACGAGCAGTACTTC.

This chain links TRBV21-1 with TRBJ2-1; the DNA was not compared with TRBD2, the D call given in the table. TRBV21-1 constitutes a pseudogene. This CDR3 is 14 amino acids long. Written as DNA, the CDR3 is TGTGCCAGCAGCAAAGCAGCTAGGGCCAATGAGCAGTTCTTC. Protein: CASSKAARANEQFF.

V and J are TRBV20-1 and TRBJ2-7; 11 bases map to TRBD1. The CDR3 length is 15 residues. Germline CDR1 is DFQATT and CDR2 is SNEGSKA (reference sequence). With V trimmed by 1 base and J by 2 bases, 4 bases remained unmatched. The CDR3 loop is CSARAGTGGTYEQYF. For the CDR3, the DNA is TGCAGTGCTAGAGCCGGGACAGGGGGGACCTACGAGCAGTACTTC.

The rearrangement uses TRBV20-1 and TRBJ2-5, with TRBD1 identical over 8 bases. This CDR3 has 14 amino acids. CDR1 is DFQATT and CDR2 is SNEGSKA in the germline V gene (reference sequence). The V gene end was trimmed by 4 bases and the J gene end by 1 base; junction bases not matched to a gene: 5. The CDR3 region is CSANRGTFQETQYF. CDR3 nucleotides: TGCAGTGCTAACAGGGGGACCTTCCAAGAGACCCAGTACTTC.

This chain uses TRBV5-5 with TRBJ1-1; D may be TRBD1 (5 bases). The CDR3 has 14 residues. Germline loops: CDR1 SGHKS, CDR2 YYEKEE (reference sequence). V was cut by 2 bases and J by 1 base, with 9 bases left in between. The CDR3 protein is CASSFEGKNTEAFF. In nucleotides, the CDR3 is TGTGCCAGCAGCTTTGAGGGGAAGAACACTGAAGCTTTCTTT.

There are many counts of this clonotype. This rearrangement joins TRBV9 to TRBJ1-5; tentatively, D is TRBD1 (6 bases). The CDR3 length is 15 residues. Deletions cut 0 bases from V and 5 bases from J, with 12 bases between. Germline V CDR1 and CDR2: SGDLS, YYNGEE. Here the CDR3 reads CASSVAGGSDQPQHF. The DNA of the CDR3 is TGTGCCAGCAGCGTAGCCGGGGGCAGCGATCAGCCCCAGCATTTT.

The V and J genes are TRBV6-2 or TRBV6-3 and TRBJ2-7; 12 bases line up with TRBD2. This CDR3 contains 17 residues. V shed 2 bases, J shed 0 bases, and the junction held 5 bases outside the gene matches. Germline loops: CDR1 MNHEY, CDR2 SVGEGT. CDR3 nucleotides: TGTGCCAGCAGTTACCGGACTAGCGGGAAGAGCTCCTACGAGCAGTACTTC. Translating gives CASSYRTSGKSSYEQYF.

Ten or more counts support this clonotype. The chain links TRBV3-1 to TRBJ1-1, with D perhaps matching TRBD1 (6 bases). Per germline, CDR1 LGHDT and CDR2 YNNKEL (reference sequence). V lost 4 bases to trimming and J lost 5 bases, with 17 bases between them. The CDR3 is 15 amino acids. CDR3 bases: TGTGCCAGCAGCCGTATTGGGGGGGCAGGAACTGAAGCTTTCTTT. This encodes CASSRIGGAGTEAFF.

The V and J genes are TRBV12-3 or TRBV12-4 and TRBJ2-1; the match to TRBD2 covers 11 bases. V shed 6 bases, J shed 12 bases, and the junction held 13 bases outside the gene matches. The CDR3 spans 15 residues. CDR3 sequence: CASRSSGRGPVGQFF. The CDR3 DNA sequence: TGTGCCAGCAGGAGTAGCGGGAGGGGACCCGTGGGGCAGTTCTTC.

This clonotype occurred a few times. This rearrangement joins TRBV6-5 to TRBJ2-2, with a possible D match to TRBD2 (6 bases). The ends were cut back, 4 bases at V and 1 base at J, with 10 bases in the middle. This CDR3 region has 15 residues. CDR1 and CDR2 (germline): MNHEY, SVGAGI. This CDR3 reads CASSFGTRNTGELFF. In DNA form, the CDR3 reads TGTGCCAGCAGTTTTGGGACTCGGAACACCGGGGAGCTGTTTTTT.

The CDR3 DNA is TGTGCCAGCAGCCCCCAGGGGGATCGAAGGGAGACCCAGTACTTC. This sequence encodes CASSPQGDRRETQYF. The V call is TRBV6-1, the J call TRBJ2-5, with 7 bases aligning to TRBD1. This CDR3 is built from 15 residues. V lost 6 bases, J lost 5 bases, and 12 bases stayed unmatched. Germline-derived CDR1 and CDR2 are MNHNS and SASEGT.

This clonotype was observed at least ten times. V is TRBV4-1 and J is TRBJ2-7; D remains ambiguous. The CDR3 extends over 14 amino acids. V was clipped by 4 bases and J by 6 bases, with 16 bases between them. The germline gives CDR1 MGHRA, CDR2 YSYEKL. The CDR3 region has the DNA TGCGCCAGCAGCCCCGTGGTACAGCCGGGCGAGCAGTACTTC. It specifies CASSPVVQPGEQYF.

This clonotype was observed many times. This chain uses TRBV5-1 with TRBJ2-1, with 8 bases aligning to TRBD1. J lost 3 bases, V lost 4 bases, and 6 bases had no gene match. The V gene's germline CDR1 is SGHRS and CDR2 YFSETQ. The CDR3 runs to 15 residues. CDR3 amino acids: CASSPRTGNYNEQFF. DNA for the CDR3: TGCGCCAGCAGCCCCAGGACAGGGAACTACAATGAGCAGTTCTTC.

This clonotype was seen many times. The chain has TRBV18 and TRBJ2-1, with D possibly being TRBD2 (5 bases). V was clipped by 3 bases and J by 12 bases, with 12 bases between them. CDR3 size: 12 residues. Germline V gene data show CDR1 as KGHSH and CDR2 as LQKENI. DNA for the CDR3: TGTGCCAGCTCACCTCAGTCGAGGGTGCAGTTCTTC. Translation: CASSPQSRVQFF.

The rearrangement uses TRBV12-3 or TRBV12-4 and TRBJ2-7; 11 nucleotides align to TRBD1. This CDR3 is 16 amino acids long. J was trimmed by 6 bases and V by 3 bases; bases with no gene match: 10. As DNA, the CDR3 is TGTGCCAGCAGTTTTAAGAGGACAGGGGGCTGGTTCGAGCAGTACTTC. Amino acid sequence: CASSFKRTGGWFEQYF.

This clonotype was counted many times. The V call is TRBV20-1, the J call TRBJ2-2, with TRBD1 matching 12 bases. V was pared by 2 bases and J by 4 bases, with 5 bases of the junction left unmatched. The germline V gene has CDR1 DFQATT and CDR2 SNEGSKA (reference sequence). This CDR3 comprises 16 residues. CDR3 protein: CSARLGQGASTGELFF. In nucleotides, the CDR3 is TGCAGTGCTAGATTGGGACAGGGGGCTAGCACCGGGGAGCTGTTTTTT.

This clonotype was recorded only once. The rearrangement uses TRBV7-9 and TRBJ1-4; D is perhaps TRBD1 (5 bases). The CDR3 length is 15 residues. Trimming took 9 bases from V and 3 from J, leaving 17 bases between them. Germline V gene sequence: CDR1 SEHNR, CDR2 FQNEAQ (reference sequence). CDR3 bases: TGTGCCAGAAGCCCCAGTGGGGGGGCTAATGAAAAACTGTTTTTT. This translates into CARSPSGGANEKLFF.

There are many counts of this clonotype. CDR3 bases: TGCAGCGTTCTGAATCCCCGGGGGAACACTGAAGCTTTCTTT. Residues: CSVLNPRGNTEAFF. The rearrangement uses TRBV29-1 and TRBJ1-1, with no clear D. Deletions cut 5 bases from V and 1 base from J, with 14 bases between. This CDR3 spans 14 amino acids. The V gene's germline CDR1 is SQVTM and CDR2 ANQGSEA.

Regarding this clonotype: This may be a read error: a much more frequent sequence differs by one nucleotide. V is TRBV12-5 and J is TRBJ2-7; a possible D gene is TRBD1 (6 bases). Trimming took off 4 bases at V and 6 bases at J, with 16 bases between the two ends. The CDR3 extends over 14 amino acids. Germline assignment: CDR1 LGHNT and CDR2 FRNRAP. This chain's CDR3 is CASGSVRGASEQYF. For the CDR3, the DNA is TGTGCTAGTGGTTCGGTCAGGGGAGCGAGCGAGCAGTACTTC. The complete variable domain, with remaining parts taken from reference TRBV12-5 and TRBJ2-7, reads DARVTQTPRHKVTEMGQEVTMRCQPILGHNTVFWYRQTMMQGLELLAYFRNRAPLDDSGMPKDRFSAEMPDATLATLKIQPSEPRDSAVYFCASGSVRGASEQYFGPGTRLTVT.

This clonotype occurred many times. V gene TRBV5-1 combines with J gene TRBJ2-1; no clear D. In germline, CDR1 is SGHRS, CDR2 YFSETQ. The CDR3 extends over 14 amino acids. Trimming removed 4 bases at V and 7 bases at J, with 15 bases between. The CDR3 sequence: CASSPRIPENEQFF. The DNA of the CDR3 is TGCGCCAGCAGCCCACGCATACCAGAAAATGAGCAGTTCTTC.

This clonotype was seen ten or more times. The V and J genes are TRBV5-5 and TRBJ2-5, with D perhaps TRBD1 (5 bases). Germline V CDR1 and CDR2: SGHKS, YYEKEE (reference sequence). This CDR3 region has 15 residues. Trimming left V 0 bases short and J 5 bases short, with 14 bases between. CDR3 sequence: CASSLEQARTETQYF. CDR3 sequence (DNA): TGTGCCAGCAGCTTGGAACAGGCCCGAACGGAGACCCAGTACTTC.

This sequence joins TRBV19 and TRBJ2-5; possibly TRBD2 for D (5 bases). This CDR3 is built from 13 residues. Trimming left V 7 bases short and J 4 bases short, with 13 bases between. Germline V gives CDR1 LNHDA, CDR2 SQIVND (reference sequence). The CDR3 spells CASNRRSLETQYF. The CDR3 nucleotides are TGTGCCAGTAATAGGAGGTCCCTAGAGACCCAGTACTTC.

Comments on this clonotype: One base away lies a much larger clone, so this may be a sequencing read error. V and J are TRBV6-2 or TRBV6-3 and TRBJ2-3; 15 bases fit TRBD2. V lost 6 bases to trimming and J lost 3 bases; unmatched junction nucleotides: 4. CDR1 and CDR2 (germline): MNHEY, SVGEGT. This CDR3 is built from 16 residues. CDR3 DNA sequence: TGTGCCAGCAGCCGGACTAGCGGGAGGGCTACAGATACGCAGTATTTT. It translates to CASSRTSGRATDTQYF.

This clonotype was observed at least ten times. V is TRBV5-1 and J is TRBJ2-1; 7 bases are a match to TRBD2. The CDR3 length is 15 residues. The V segment lost 4 bases and the J segment 0 bases; nucleotides outside the gene matches: 4. The germline gives CDR1 SGHRS, CDR2 YFSETQ. CDR3 bases: TGCGCCAGCAGCGGGGGAGGGAGCTCCTACAATGAGCAGTTCTTC. As protein: CASSGGGSSYNEQFF.

In this sample, this clonotype turned up a few times. The junction does not match germline at one end; this may be a read error. The rearrangement links TRBV20-1 to TRBJ2-3, with TRBD1 as a possible D gene (7 bases). CDR3 size: 17 residues. Germline CDR1 DFQATT, CDR2 SNEGSKA (reference sequence). The CDR3 is CCARAGQFLPSTDTQYF. CDR3 coding DNA: TGCTGTGCTAGGGCGGGACAGTTCCTACCTAGCACAGATACGCAGTATTTT.

This clonotype appeared many times. This chain connects TRBV29-1 to TRBJ1-2; 7 nucleotides line up with TRBD1. Germline loops: CDR1 SQVTM, CDR2 ANQGSEA. This CDR3 spans 13 amino acids. After removal of 7 bases from V and 4 bases from J, the junction contained 9 bases not matched to a gene. The CDR3 loop reads CSALQGIVYGYTF. The DNA for the CDR3 is TGCAGCGCCTTACAGGGGATTGTCTATGGCTACACCTTC.

This clonotype was recorded at least ten times. The chain has TRBV12-3 or TRBV12-4 and TRBJ2-7, with 9 bases matching TRBD2. The CDR3 runs 16 residues. Trimming took 1 base from V and 5 from J; bases not matched to a gene: 9. The CDR3 reads CASSLGLAGIKHEQYF. CDR3 coding DNA: TGTGCCAGCAGTTTAGGTCTAGCGGGAATTAAGCACGAGCAGTACTTC.